Listed below are T cell receptor beta chains from one sample, sequenced in a study of blood T cell repertoires in COVID-19. TCRdb keeps only in-frame clones here, not all; method: immunoSEQ multiplex PCR. The table records fewer than 110,000 clones, roughly 90% of them present only once. Sequenced input: peripheral blood. All receptors come from a woman older than 75 in a cohort sampled during active COVID-19. Each CDR3 is given with its conserved first and last residue. D genes are given only for firm matches. Only some rows state a clone size, as once, few, many or a class for expanded clones.

CDR3aa: CSVGQGASYNEQFF
CDR3nt: TGCAGCGTCGGACAGGGGGCCTCCTACAATGAGCAGTTCTTC
v_gene: TRBV29-1
j_gene: TRBJ2-1
abundance: -
d_gene: TRBD1

CDR3aa: CASSKPEGQRGAAYNEQFF
CDR3nt: TGTGCCAGCAGCAAACCCGAGGGGCAGCGGGGGGCAGCCTACAATGAGCAGTTCTTC
v_gene: TRBV21-1
j_gene: TRBJ2-1
abundance: -
d_gene: -

CDR3aa: CSARGRTSGNTGELFF
CDR3nt: TGCAGCGCGAGGGGGAGGACTAGCGGGAACACCGGGGAGCTGTTTTTT
v_gene: TRBV29-1
j_gene: TRBJ2-2
abundance: -
d_gene: TRBD2

CDR3aa: CASSKSGVVQPQHF
CDR3nt: TGTGCCAGTAGTAAGTCAGGGGTTGTTCAGCCCCAGCATTTT
v_gene: TRBV19
j_gene: TRBJ1-5
abundance: -
d_gene: -

CDR3aa: CASSIVWAGKGEQFF
CDR3nt: TGTGCCAGTAGTATAGTTTGGGCAGGGAAGGGTGAGCAGTTCTTC
v_gene: TRBV19
j_gene: TRBJ2-1
abundance: few
d_gene: -

CDR3aa: CASSSGQTYSNQPQHF
CDR3nt: TGTGCCAGCAGTTCGGGACAGACCTATAGCAATCAGCCCCAGCATTTT
v_gene: TRBV6-5
j_gene: TRBJ1-5
abundance: -
d_gene: TRBD1

CDR3aa: CASSRRDRVAGELFF
CDR3nt: TGTGCCAGCAGTCGCCGGGACAGGGTGGCCGGGGAGCTGTTTTTT
v_gene: TRBV6-5
j_gene: TRBJ2-2
abundance: -
d_gene: TRBD1

CDR3aa: CASSFQIGNQPQHF
CDR3nt: TGTGCCAGCAGTTTCCAAATTGGCAATCAGCCCCAGCATTTT
v_gene: TRBV6-5
j_gene: TRBJ1-5
abundance: few
d_gene: -

CDR3aa: CASSLIVLAEYNEQFF
CDR3nt: TGTGCCAGCAGCTTGATAGTGCTAGCGGAATACAATGAGCAGTTCTTC
v_gene: TRBV5-5
j_gene: TRBJ2-1
abundance: -
d_gene: TRBD2

CDR3aa: CASSYSSSDSPNQPQHF
CDR3nt: TGTGCCAGCAGTTACTCTTCTTCGGACAGCCCCAATCAGCCCCAGCATTTT
v_gene: TRBV6-2/TRBV6-3
j_gene: TRBJ1-5
abundance: few
d_gene: -

CDR3aa: CASSPREGGGYTF
CDR3nt: TGCGCCAGCAGCCCTAGGGAGGGGGGCGGCTACACCTTC
v_gene: TRBV5-1
j_gene: TRBJ1-2
abundance: -
d_gene: -

CDR3aa: CASSVEGSPRVDEQFF
CDR3nt: TGTGCCAGCAGCGTGGAGGGTTCGCCTCGCGTGGATGAGCAGTTCTTC
v_gene: TRBV9
j_gene: TRBJ2-1
abundance: -
d_gene: -

CDR3aa: CASSVGSTNLYRTEAFF
CDR3nt: TGTGCCAGCAGCGTAGGATCGACCAACCTTTACAGGACTGAAGCTTTCTTT
v_gene: TRBV7-9
j_gene: TRBJ1-1
abundance: -
d_gene: -

CDR3aa: CSVGGGGTDTQYF
CDR3nt: TGCAGCGTTGGGGGGGGCGGCACAGATACGCAGTATTTT
v_gene: TRBV29-1
j_gene: TRBJ2-3
abundance: few
d_gene: -

CDR3aa: CASSLEVGGLAGGTYEQYF
CDR3nt: TGTGCCAGCAGCTTAGAGGTCGGGGGACTAGCGGGAGGAACCTACGAGCAGTACTTC
v_gene: TRBV11-2
j_gene: TRBJ2-7
abundance: -
d_gene: TRBD2

CDR3aa: CASSLGHRSHGYTF
CDR3nt: TGTGCCAGCAGTTTAGGACACCGATCCCATGGCTACACCTTC
v_gene: TRBV28
j_gene: TRBJ1-2
abundance: -
d_gene: -

CDR3aa: CASSSNFYGYTF
CDR3nt: TGTGCCAGCAGCTCAAACTTCTATGGCTACACCTTC
v_gene: TRBV11-2
j_gene: TRBJ1-2
abundance: once
d_gene: -

CDR3aa: CASNTGLAGGSDTQYF
CDR3nt: TGCGCCAGCAATACCGGACTAGCGGGAGGGTCAGATACGCAGTATTTT
v_gene: TRBV10-1
j_gene: TRBJ2-3
abundance: -
d_gene: TRBD2

CDR3aa: CASSSGQGGRGEAFF
CDR3nt: TGTGCCAGCAGCTCAGGACAGGGAGGAAGGGGTGAAGCTTTCTTT
v_gene: TRBV7-6
j_gene: TRBJ1-1
abundance: -
d_gene: TRBD1

CDR3aa: CASSGLAQNQPQHF
CDR3nt: TGTGCCAGCAGTGGTTTAGCGCAGAATCAGCCCCAGCATTTT
v_gene: TRBV2
j_gene: TRBJ1-5
abundance: -
d_gene: -

CDR3aa: CASSTGTYRNTGELFF
CDR3nt: TGTGCCAGCTCAACCGGGACATACCGCAACACCGGGGAGCTGTTTTTT
v_gene: TRBV18
j_gene: TRBJ2-2
abundance: -
d_gene: -

CDR3aa: CASSQGGDQPQHF
CDR3nt: TGTGCCAGCAGCCAAGGGGGGGATCAGCCCCAGCATTTT
v_gene: TRBV3-1/TRBV3-2
j_gene: TRBJ1-5
abundance: -
d_gene: -

CDR3aa: CASKGVTGDHSNQPQHF
CDR3nt: TGCGCCAGCAAAGGGGTGACAGGGGATCATAGCAATCAGCCCCAGCATTTT
v_gene: TRBV23-1
j_gene: TRBJ1-5
abundance: -
d_gene: TRBD1

CDR3aa: CASSSGTGGWNEQFF
CDR3nt: TGTGCCAGCAGTTCCGGGACAGGGGGCTGGAATGAGCAGTTCTTC
v_gene: TRBV27
j_gene: TRBJ2-1
abundance: once
d_gene: TRBD1

CDR3aa: CASSTTGPNYGYTF
CDR3nt: TGTGCCAGCAGCACGACAGGGCCTAACTATGGCTACACCTTC
v_gene: TRBV7-9
j_gene: TRBJ1-2
abundance: -
d_gene: TRBD1

CDR3aa: CSVVLGPQETQYF
CDR3nt: TGCAGCGTTGTACTAGGGCCCCAAGAGACCCAGTACTTC
v_gene: TRBV29-1
j_gene: TRBJ2-5
abundance: -
d_gene: -

CDR3aa: CASSQRATKGGYTF
CDR3nt: TGTGCCAGCAGCCAGAGGGCGACAAAAGGAGGCTACACCTTC
v_gene: TRBV3-1/TRBV3-2
j_gene: TRBJ1-2
abundance: -
d_gene: -

CDR3aa: CASSSGQGGHEQYF
CDR3nt: TGCGCCAGCAGCTCAGGACAGGGGGGCCACGAGCAGTACTTC
v_gene: TRBV5-1
j_gene: TRBJ2-7
abundance: -
d_gene: TRBD1

CDR3aa: CASSRSVGGETQYF
CDR3nt: TGTGCCAGCAGCCGCTCCGTGGGGGGGGAGACCCAGTACTTC
v_gene: TRBV7-2
j_gene: TRBJ2-5
abundance: once
d_gene: TRBD2

CDR3aa: CASSEKRGRITEAFF
CDR3nt: TGTGCCAGCAGTGAGAAGAGGGGGCGAATCACTGAAGCTTTCTTT
v_gene: TRBV2
j_gene: TRBJ1-1
abundance: -
d_gene: TRBD1

CDR3aa: CSASRLAVINEQFF
CDR3nt: TGCAGTGCTAGTAGGCTAGCGGTGATCAATGAGCAGTTCTTC
v_gene: TRBV20-1
j_gene: TRBJ2-1
abundance: -
d_gene: TRBD2

CDR3aa: CASRRPGNTEAFF
CDR3nt: TGTGCCAGTCGACGACCGGGGAACACTGAAGCTTTCTTT
v_gene: TRBV28
j_gene: TRBJ1-1
abundance: -
d_gene: -

CDR3aa: CASSFGLAGNTGELFF
CDR3nt: TGCGCCAGCAGCTTTGGACTAGCGGGAAACACCGGGGAGCTGTTTTTT
v_gene: TRBV5-1
j_gene: TRBJ2-2
abundance: -
d_gene: TRBD2

CDR3aa: CASSLGQGADNYGYTF
CDR3nt: TGTGCCAGCAGCTTGGGACAGGGGGCGGACAACTATGGCTACACCTTC
v_gene: TRBV5-6
j_gene: TRBJ1-2
abundance: -
d_gene: TRBD1

CDR3aa: CASSTGTGGAETQYF
CDR3nt: TGCGCCAGCAGTACCGGGACAGGGGGCGCGGAGACCCAGTACTTC
v_gene: TRBV10-1
j_gene: TRBJ2-5
abundance: -
d_gene: TRBD1

CDR3aa: CASRTSGTGSYNEQFF
CDR3nt: TGTGCCAGTAGGACATCCGGGACAGGATCCTACAATGAGCAGTTCTTC
v_gene: TRBV19
j_gene: TRBJ2-1
abundance: -
d_gene: TRBD1

CDR3aa: CASSNGGLAKNIQYF
CDR3nt: TGTGCCAGTAGTAACGGGGGGTTAGCCAAAAACATTCAGTACTTC
v_gene: TRBV19
j_gene: TRBJ2-4
abundance: -
d_gene: TRBD2

CDR3aa: CASGASPQPQHF
CDR3nt: TGTGCCAGCGGTGCATCCCCTCAGCCCCAGCATTTT
v_gene: TRBV2
j_gene: TRBJ1-5
abundance: -
d_gene: -

CDR3aa: CASSDSQGATISGANVLTF
CDR3nt: TGTGCCAGCAGTGACAGTCAGGGGGCTACGATCTCTGGGGCCAACGTCCTGACTTTC
v_gene: TRBV2
j_gene: TRBJ2-6
abundance: -
d_gene: TRBD1

CDR3aa: CASSLGRWGAEQYF
CDR3nt: TGTGCCAGCAGCTTGGGTAGGTGGGGCGCCGAGCAGTACTTC
v_gene: TRBV5-6
j_gene: TRBJ2-7
abundance: once
d_gene: -

CDR3aa: CAISESAGGSYEQYF
CDR3nt: TGTGCCATCAGTGAGTCTGCGGGGGGGTCCTACGAGCAGTACTTC
v_gene: TRBV10-3
j_gene: TRBJ2-7
abundance: -
d_gene: TRBD2

CDR3aa: CASKTGTGNGEQYF
CDR3nt: TGTGCCAGCAAAACCGGGACAGGGAATGGGGAGCAGTACTTC
v_gene: TRBV14
j_gene: TRBJ2-7
abundance: -
d_gene: TRBD1

CDR3aa: CASSQDVRGTEAFF
CDR3nt: TGTGCCAGCAGCCAAGATGTTCGGGGCACTGAAGCTTTCTTT
v_gene: TRBV3-1/TRBV3-2
j_gene: TRBJ1-1
abundance: -
d_gene: -

CDR3aa: CSASQGNNYGYTF
CDR3nt: TGCAGCGCCTCACAGGGGAACAACTATGGCTACACCTTC
v_gene: TRBV29-1
j_gene: TRBJ1-2
abundance: -
d_gene: TRBD1

CDR3aa: CASRSGASGNTIYF
CDR3nt: TGTGCCAGTAGGAGCGGGGCCTCTGGAAACACCATATATTTT
v_gene: TRBV19
j_gene: TRBJ1-3
abundance: -
d_gene: -

CDR3aa: CASSLTGGRRGGDTEAFF
CDR3nt: TGTGCCAGCAGCTTAACAGGAGGGAGGAGGGGAGGGGACACTGAAGCTTTCTTT
v_gene: TRBV7-3
j_gene: TRBJ1-1
abundance: once
d_gene: -

CDR3aa: CASSMDQAGTQYF
CDR3nt: TGTGCCAGCAGCATGGACCAAGCGGGGACCCAGTACTTC
v_gene: TRBV7-3
j_gene: TRBJ2-5
abundance: -
d_gene: -

CDR3aa: CASSQEGVSGYTF
CDR3nt: TGTGCCAGCAGCCAAGAAGGGGTATCTGGCTACACCTTC
v_gene: TRBV3-1/TRBV3-2
j_gene: TRBJ1-2
abundance: -
d_gene: -

CDR3aa: CASSKDLAGPPYEQYF
CDR3nt: TGTGCCAGCAGCAAAGATTTAGCGGGCCCTCCCTACGAGCAGTACTTC
v_gene: TRBV21-1
j_gene: TRBJ2-7
abundance: -
d_gene: -

CDR3aa: CASSPLRPEAFF
CDR3nt: TGTGCCAGCAGTCCCCTACGCCCTGAAGCTTTCTTT
v_gene: TRBV12-3/TRBV12-4
j_gene: TRBJ1-1
abundance: -
d_gene: -

CDR3aa: CASSDSGISQPQHF
CDR3nt: TGTGCCAGCAGTGATTCGGGGATAAGTCAGCCCCAGCATTTT
v_gene: TRBV6-1
j_gene: TRBJ1-5
abundance: -
d_gene: -

CDR3aa: CASSLGQGGETQYF
CDR3nt: TGCGCCAGCAGCTTGGGGCAGGGTGGAGAGACCCAGTACTTC
v_gene: TRBV5-1
j_gene: TRBJ2-5
abundance: once
d_gene: -

CDR3aa: CSASEVVFAEQYF
CDR3nt: TGCAGTGCTAGTGAGGTAGTATTTGCCGAGCAGTACTTC
v_gene: TRBV20-1
j_gene: TRBJ2-7
abundance: -
d_gene: -

CDR3aa: CASSEGESYEQYF
CDR3nt: TGTGCCAGTAGTGAGGGGGAGTCGTACGAGCAGTACTTC
v_gene: TRBV19
j_gene: TRBJ2-7
abundance: -
d_gene: -

CDR3aa: CASSVDRDGYTF
CDR3nt: TGTGCCAGCAGCGTAGACAGGGATGGCTACACCTTC
v_gene: TRBV9
j_gene: TRBJ1-2
abundance: -
d_gene: -